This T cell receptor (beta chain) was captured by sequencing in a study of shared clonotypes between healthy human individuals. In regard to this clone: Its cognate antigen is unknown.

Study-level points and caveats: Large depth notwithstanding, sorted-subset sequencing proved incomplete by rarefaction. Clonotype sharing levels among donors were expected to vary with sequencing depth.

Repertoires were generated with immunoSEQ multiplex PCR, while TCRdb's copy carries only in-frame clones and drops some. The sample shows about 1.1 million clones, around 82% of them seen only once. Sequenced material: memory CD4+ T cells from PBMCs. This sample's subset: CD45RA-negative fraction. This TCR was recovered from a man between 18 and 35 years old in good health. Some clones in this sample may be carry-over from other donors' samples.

CDR3 residues: CASSGPGIHEQYF. The CDR3 nucleotides read TGTGCCAGCAGCGGCCCAGGGATTCACGAGCAGTACTTC. The V call is TRBV5-4, the J call TRBJ2-5; D may be TRBD1 (5 bases). The tail of the sequence fits TRBJ2-7 better, so the J call may be wrong. The germline V gene has CDR1 SGHNT and CDR2 YYREEE (reference sequence). The CDR3 has 13 amino acids.